This paragraph reports one T cell receptor beta chain. Its antigen is currently unknown. Diagnoses rested on clinical symptoms, serum thyroxine and TRAb, thyroid ultrasound and orbital computed tomography. Over 9 ml of fresh peripheral blood supplied the PBMCs. This specimen comes from a study of T cells in Graves' hyperthyroidism and ophthalmopathy. The overall study: Peripheral blood draws took place at initial diagnosis, ahead of any treatment. Study-wide results and limits: It was a median about seven months before onset that the model predicted ophthalmopathy.

Authors of the study amplified TCR beta CDR3 regions from RNA transcripts. A set of HTBI primers served as the primers for a first-round RT-PCR of the TCR CDR3. MiXCR, applied by TCRdb to the multiplex PCR reads, yields one record per CDR3 protein. This table has roughly 550,000 distinct CDR3 sequences, 15% to 20% appearing once. V gave up 8 bases and J gave up 7 bases; unmatched junction bases: 4. Per the germline V gene, CDR1 is DFQATT and CDR2 is SNEGSKA (reference sequence). The CDR3 is 12 amino acids. The TCR originated in a woman under 40 with Graves' ophthalmopathy. The chain is built from TRBV20-1 and TRBJ1-6; 8 bases are shared with TRBD1. Material: blood. CDR3 sequence: CSRGTGNSPLHF. CDR3 in DNA: TGCAGTCGGGGGACAGGAAATTCACCCCTCCACTTT.